This is a list of T cell receptor beta chains from one sample in a study of T cell responses to AZD1222 COVID-19 vaccine. The method was immunoSEQ multiplex PCR; TCRdb's version includes in-frame clones alone and lacks a portion of them. The sample consists of some 120,000 clones, about 90% of them appearing once. Sequences were derived from peripheral blood, sampled on day 0 of AZD1222 vaccination. Receptor source: an adult in good health. Both conserved end residues are part of each CDR3. D genes are given only for firm matches. Size tells how often a clone was seen (once, few, many) or the class of an expanded clone, and some rows leave it out.

TRBV28	.	TRBJ1-1	.	CASTLTAGIIGAFF	TGTGCCAGCACCTTAACGGCAGGGATAATAGGAGCTTTCTTT
TRBV2	.	TRBJ2-2	.	CASSAGSVAPGELFF	TGTGCCAGCAGTGCTGGGTCTGTTGCACCCGGGGAGCTGTTTTTT
TRBV5-6	.	TRBJ1-2	.	CASSLFTGNYGYTF	TGTGCCAGCAGCTTGTTTACAGGCAACTATGGCTACACCTTC
TRBV19	.	TRBJ1-4	.	CASSPGHSRPFF	TGTGCCAGTAGTCCGGGACACTCGAGGCCTTTTTTT
TRBV6-5	TRBD1	TRBJ1-2	few	CASSHGTGGIGAF	TGTGCCAGCAGCCACGGGACAGGGGGCATCGGGGCCTTC
TRBV29-1	TRBD2	TRBJ2-7	.	CSVGLAGPLEQYF	TGCAGCGTGGGACTAGCGGGACCTCTCGAGCAGTACTTC
TRBV24-1	.	TRBJ1-4	.	CATLGGKGTNEKLFF	TGTGCCACCCTCGGAGGGAAGGGAACTAATGAAAAACTGTTTTTT
TRBV14	.	TRBJ1-4	once	CASSHQSEKLFF	TGTGCCAGCAGCCACCAGAGTGAAAAACTGTTTTTT
TRBV15	.	TRBJ1-5	.	CATSRERGPQHF	TGTGCCACCAGCAGAGAAAGGGGGCCCCAGCATTTT
TRBV15	.	TRBJ2-7	.	CATSRDRNPAREQYF	TGTGCCACCAGCAGAGATCGGAACCCGGCGAGGGAGCAGTACTTC
TRBV27	.	TRBJ1-3	.	CASRDGGRHDLGNTIYF	TGTGCCAGCAGAGACGGGGGCCGTCATGATCTTGGAAACACCATATATTTT
TRBV5-1	TRBD2	TRBJ2-3	.	CASSLGGLAGGGADTQYF	TGCGCCAGCAGCTTGGGAGGGCTAGCGGGAGGAGGTGCAGATACGCAGTATTTT
TRBV14	.	TRBJ1-6	.	CASSHPDRQAGPPLHF	TGTGCCAGCAGCCATCCCGACAGGCAAGCCGGACCACCCCTCCACTTT
TRBV7-9	.	TRBJ2-1	.	CASSLAGRLYNEQFF	TGTGCCAGCAGCTTAGCGGGCAGACTTTACAATGAGCAGTTCTTC
TRBV7-9	TRBD1	TRBJ1-1	.	CASSKTGDSSAFF	TGTGCCAGCAGCAAGACAGGGGACTCATCGGCTTTCTTT
TRBV5-1	.	TRBJ1-1	.	CASSLDSRNTEAFF	TGCGCCAGCAGCTTGGACAGTCGGAACACTGAAGCTTTCTTT
TRBV19	.	TRBJ1-2	.	CASSPDSSGGYTF	TGTGCCAGTAGTCCGGACTCATCGGGGGGCTACACCTTC
TRBV9	.	TRBJ1-2	.	CASSGSYGYTF	TGTGCCAGCAGCGGGTCTTATGGCTACACCTTC
TRBV5-6	.	TRBJ2-3	once	CASSLDLGPRKDTQYF	TGTGCCAGCAGCTTGGATCTGGGTCCGAGGAAAGATACGCAGTATTTT
TRBV4-1	.	TRBJ2-4	once	CASSQVYNTRNIQYF	TGCGCCAGCAGCCAAGTTTACAATACCCGAAACATTCAGTACTTC
TRBV4-1	.	TRBJ2-7	.	CASSVYFSSNAYEQYF	TGCGCCAGCAGCGTGTACTTCAGTTCTAATGCCTACGAGCAGTACTTC
TRBV6-5	.	TRBJ1-2	.	CASSRQDNYGYTF	TGTGCCAGCAGTAGACAGGATAACTATGGCTACACCTTC
TRBV29-1	.	TRBJ1-2	.	CSVETRKGTYGYTF	TGCAGCGTTGAAACTAGAAAGGGGACCTATGGCTACACCTTC
TRBV10-3	.	TRBJ2-1	.	CAITIETRDYNEQFF	TGTGCCATCACCATAGAGACAAGGGACTACAATGAGCAGTTCTTC
TRBV5-4	TRBD2	TRBJ2-7	few	CASSFQAGYEQYF	TGTGCCAGCAGCTTCCAAGCGGGATACGAGCAGTACTTC
TRBV10-3	TRBD2	TRBJ2-3	.	CATTASGTTDTQYF	TGTGCCACAACGGCTAGCGGGACTACAGATACGCAGTATTTT
TRBV2	.	TRBJ1-5	.	CASRKSYSNQPQHF	TGTGCCAGCCGGAAGAGTTATAGCAATCAGCCCCAGCATTTT
TRBV2	.	TRBJ2-7	.	CASSEYYEQYF	TGTGCCAGCAGTGAATACTACGAGCAGTACTTC
TRBV3-1/TRBV3-2	.	TRBJ1-1	.	CASSPEPRMNTEAFF	TGTGCCAGCAGCCCCGAACCGAGGATGAACACTGAAGCTTTCTTT
TRBV6-5	.	TRBJ1-3	.	CASSYSRAYQGNTIYF	TGTGCCAGCAGTTACTCGAGGGCCTACCAAGGAAACACCATATATTTT
TRBV30	.	TRBJ1-3	.	CAWRFGVGAGNTIYF	TGTGCCTGGAGGTTTGGGGTCGGCGCGGGAAACACCATATATTTT
TRBV5-1	.	TRBJ1-1	.	CASSFVAGTEAFF	TGCGCCAGCAGCTTTGTAGCAGGGACTGAAGCTTTCTTT
TRBV20-1	.	TRBJ1-2	.	CSASLQGNNYGYTF	TGCAGTGCTAGTTTACAGGGTAATAACTATGGCTACACCTTC
TRBV10-3	.	TRBJ1-5	.	CATARGVNQPQHF	TGTGCCACCGCGAGAGGAGTAAATCAGCCCCAGCATTTT
TRBV27	.	TRBJ1-1	.	CASSPQGRNSEAFF	TGTGCCAGCAGTCCCCAGGGGAGAAACTCTGAAGCTTTCTTT
TRBV4-1	TRBD2	TRBJ2-5	.	CASSQGASGKETQYF	TGCGCCAGCAGCCAAGGGGCTAGCGGGAAAGAGACCCAGTACTTC
TRBV28	.	TRBJ1-4	.	CASSAYFVFGTGREKLFF	TGTGCCAGCAGCGCCTATTTTGTATTCGGGACGGGTCGAGAAAAACTGTTTTTT
TRBV4-1	TRBD2	TRBJ2-1	.	CASSQMFGREVSWGEQFF	TGCGCCAGCAGCCAAATGTTCGGGCGGGAGGTCTCTTGGGGTGAGCAGTTCTTC
TRBV6-1	.	TRBJ2-5	.	CASSGTLIGGQETQYF	TGTGCCAGCAGTGGGACTTTGATAGGGGGCCAAGAGACCCAGTACTTC
TRBV19	.	TRBJ1-6	.	CASSLSRVRSPLHF	TGTGCCAGTAGTCTCTCGAGGGTTCGGTCACCCCTCCACTTT
TRBV28	.	TRBJ2-7	.	CASSSPGPYEQYF	TGTGCCAGCAGTTCCCCAGGGCCCTACGAGCAGTACTTC
TRBV4-1	.	TRBJ1-1	.	CASSPYGEVGTEAFF	TGCGCCAGCAGCCCCTACGGGGAGGTGGGAACTGAAGCTTTCTTT
TRBV5-1	.	TRBJ1-1	.	CASSLGNLQAFF	TGCGCCAGCAGCTTGGGGAACTTACAAGCTTTCTTT
TRBV30	.	TRBJ2-7	.	CAWSVHGYEQYF	TGTGCCTGGAGTGTACATGGGTACGAGCAGTACTTC
TRBV2	.	TRBJ2-1	once	CASSEVGEQFF	TGTGCCAGCAGTGAGGTGGGTGAGCAGTTCTTC
TRBV5-1	.	TRBJ2-6	.	CASSLTGSTGANVLTF	TGCGCCAGCAGTTTGACAGGAAGTACTGGGGCCAACGTCCTGACTTTC
TRBV5-1	.	TRBJ2-3	.	CASSGEFGTQYF	TGCGCCAGCAGCGGGGAGTTTGGAACGCAGTATTTT
TRBV5-1	TRBD1	TRBJ1-1	.	CASSTGTGSGAEAFF	TGCGCCAGCAGCACCGGGACAGGGTCGGGCGCTGAAGCTTTCTTT
TRBV10-1	TRBD2	TRBJ2-2	.	CASIGTREEDTGELFF	TGCGCCAGCATCGGGACCCGGGAGGAGGACACCGGGGAGCTGTTTTTT
TRBV18	TRBD1	TRBJ1-2	.	CASSRERTGFDGYTF	TGTGCCAGCTCACGGGAACGGACAGGGTTTGACGGCTACACCTTC
TRBV5-1	TRBD2	TRBJ2-1	.	CASSLPSGRLNNEQFF	TGCGCCAGCAGCTTGCCTAGCGGGAGACTTAACAATGAGCAGTTCTTC
TRBV28	.	TRBJ1-6	.	CASRFPGDPYNSPLHF	TGTGCCAGCAGGTTCCCCGGGGACCCTTATAATTCACCCCTCCACTTT
TRBV2	TRBD2	TRBJ2-1	.	CASRTSGRYNEQFF	TGTGCCAGCCGGACTAGCGGGAGGTACAATGAGCAGTTCTTC
TRBV14	TRBD1	TRBJ1-2	few	CASSQDFLGTDGYTF	TGTGCCAGCAGCCAAGATTTTCTCGGGACAGATGGCTACACCTTC
TRBV7-9	.	TRBJ1-3	.	CASSSPTVRASGNTIYF	TGTGCCAGCAGCTCCCCTACCGTCAGGGCCTCTGGAAACACCATATATTTT